This TCR beta chain came from a study of cytomegalovirus exposure and HLA in healthy donors (TCRdb year 2017). At the level of the whole study: An earlier analysis of several hundred of the donors reported 276 Gb of sequence data and 100 million to 120 million unique TCR beta sequences obtained from approximately 180 million T cells. Across about 380 genotyped donors of the cohort, an average of approximately 220,000 unique TCR beta nucleotide sequences per donor were sequenced, and around 19% of those sequences were non-productive. Rather than using new phenotypic data, the later analysis identified candidate immune exposures from TCR beta sequences and from how often those sequences occurred across donors. Along with the approximately 700-subject first cohort, a separate validation cohort of over 90 different subjects was used. Roughly 290 gigabases of sequencing data and 91 million or so unique TCR sequences made up an early release that covered roughly 670 HLA-typed donors. Both class I and class II loci were covered by HLA typing, at four-digit resolution. To decide whether each TCR beta V gene segment behaved as functional or pseudogenic, an earlier analysis of some 600 of the donors relied on high-throughput TCR beta sequencing. Donor age, sex, ethnicity and CMV serostatus were collected together with the repertoire data. A handful of DR-DQ haplotypes were handled as single units for association and clustering because linkage in the cohort was strong. To predict cytomegalovirus infection status, the study combined high-throughput TCR immunosequencing, statistical association of individual TCRs with disease status, and machine learning. A later analysis re-examined previously published TCR beta repertoires from more than 600 donors and added high-resolution HLA genotyping to investigate patterns of TCR occurrence. The T cell repertoires of 666 subjects were profiled by immunosequencing and related to cytomegalovirus serostatus. The number of donors typed differed by locus, with roughly 620-630 for A, B, C, DRB1 and DQB1, more than 500 for DQA1, under 610 for DPA1, and 472 for DPB1. Of the 300 to 500 genotyped donors, 81% were placed in the genetic ancestry cluster associated with self-reported Caucasian donors. The study aimed to test whether signatures of past pathogen exposure could be identified by cataloging public T cell receptors. A later genetic analysis used genome-wide SNP genotypes for about 60% of the roughly 670 donors, treating that subset as a discovery cohort. All discovery cohort repertoires had been generated on a single sequencing platform. General findings and caveats noted by the study authors: In the study, around 160 TCR beta chains were listed as associated with cytomegalovirus. In a later analysis, the rate of TCR association differed among HLA loci, with DRB1 alleles having the most associated TCRs and HLA-C alleles having the fewest. Most TCR sequences were observed very rarely across donors, whereas some public TCRs were present in many individuals. The 87-base-pair reads could not distinguish some IMGT-functional V segments, including TRBV6-2 and TRBV6-3, so those segments were excluded. In both the original and validation cohorts, the classifier was reported to diagnose cytomegalovirus status with high specificity and sensitivity. The earlier analysis of approximately 560 of the donors excluded fewer than 20 rarely observed V segments, including chromosome 9 orphons, because counts were too low. In a later analysis, most CMV-associated TCR beta chains were found to appear HLA-restricted, with HLA associations seemingly driven largely by CMV exposure. In an earlier analysis of some 500 of the donors, most TCR beta V segments appeared in productive rearrangements about 90% or about 30% of the time, broadly matching IMGT annotations. A cluster of highly shared sequence variants was judged likely to represent a technical artifact of the sequencing pipeline. When HLA alleles, especially DR and DQ, strongly co-occurred, TCR associations were difficult to assign to individual alleles. The presence/absence analyses assumed that sequencing depth was roughly uniform across donors, and that assumption may not be true. A further reported finding was that TCR beta sequences accurately predicted the HLA-A and HLA-B alleles for most subjects in the first cohort. V-gene and J-gene trimming of TCR beta chains was associated with a missense DCLRE1C variant in a later genetic analysis, and the association was replicated in an independent cohort. In this cohort, only TCR beta chains were sequenced, and detectable features were limited by the absence of alpha or paired-chain data. A later analysis associated 15,000 to 20,000 TCR beta sequences with specific HLA alleles at a false discovery rate of 0.05. According to a later genetic analysis, donors in an Asian-associated ancestry cluster had fewer N-insertions in productive TCRs than the approximately 670-donor mean. Correlated functional status among segregating V segments might reflect linkage disequilibrium, but an unknown experimental factor could not be ruled out. Immune exposure information for the cohort was limited to CMV serostatus. HLA typing was unavailable for some donors at each locus, so association tests used only the typed subset. According to the authors, the approach could potentially be generalized to other disease states and immunological phenotypes. A later analysis reported that several top co-occurrence clusters appeared linked to parvovirus B19, influenza, CMV and Epstein-Barr virus. A few of the identified cytomegalovirus-associated TCR beta chains were confirmed in vitro to be specific for cytomegalovirus antigens. A later analysis found that HLA-associated TCR beta chains were more clonally expanded and had lower generation probabilities than equally common non-associated chains.

The method behind the library was the immunoSEQ multiplex PCR assay. For the multiplex PCR, a mixture combining 60 forward primers for TCR Vbeta segments and 13 reverse primers for TCR Jbeta segments was used. The CDR3 region of rearranged TCR beta genes was amplified from genomic DNA with a multiplex PCR assay. Amplified TCR beta libraries were sequenced as 87-base-pair reads on the Illumina HiSeq System. As for how the authors treated the data: In a later analysis, tens of millions of unique TCR beta chains were counted across the approximately 620 repertoires, and approximately 11 million of these chains were shared by at least two donors. To remove PCR and sequencing errors, raw reads were error-corrected and collapsed into unique sequences using a nearest-neighbor algorithm that merged closely related sequences. CDR3 sequences were aligned to IMGT reference sequences to assign V, D and J gene segments. For a sequence to be retained, a match of at least six nucleotides to both a V gene segment and a J gene segment was required. Rearrangements were called productive when the CDR3 lacked stop codons and stayed in frame with V and J; all others were non-productive. CDR3 was defined according to IMGT convention as the region running from the second conserved V-encoded cysteine to the conserved J-encoded phenylalanine. The earlier analysis of more than 450 of the donors excluded sequences that lacked an unambiguous match to a single V gene segment. In an earlier analysis of several hundred of the donors, a V segment was called functional when productive rearrangements were above 56.7%, and segregating when the standard deviation between donors exceeded 5%. To diagnose cytomegalovirus status from the catalog of TCR beta chain sequences, a statistical classification framework was built. In a later analysis, TCR nucleotide sequences were compared against IMGT/GENE-DB human TR gene sequences so that V and J genes could be assigned. In a later analysis, CDR3 sequences and most-parsimonious VDJ recombination scenarios were assigned using the TCRdist pipeline. In a later analysis, each TCR beta chain was defined by its CDR3 amino acid sequence together with its V-gene family, and reads without a unique V-gene family were excluded. To address suspected cross-contamination and a sequencing artifact, a later analysis removed around 600 highly shared, low-generation-probability nucleotide sequences. A later analysis calculated a clonal expansion index for each public chain from normalized within-repertoire ranks of inferred template counts. In a later analysis, generation probabilities were computed using a VDJ recombination model fitted to out-of-frame rearrangements, and the results were checked against IGoR. In a later analysis, TCR-TCR, TCR-HLA and TCR-CMV co-occurrence was scored with hypergeometric tests, and a repertoire-size bias correction was applied to TCR pairs. To estimate false discovery rates, a later analysis permuted the HLA or CMV assignments 20 times. In a later analysis, co-occurring TCRs were grouped with DBSCAN, and TCRdist sequence similarity was added when clustering was performed within HLA-allele-positive subsets. For co-occurrence clustering, repertoires with fewer than 30,000 or more than 120,000 public chains were excluded, along with roughly five repertoires with anomalous nucleotide sharing. TCRdb took this table from immuneACCESS and kept in-frame rearrangements with V and J called. Such tables lack part of the clones; where checked against another copy, unresolved V genes explain under half of the gap, and the rest is unexplained. The V and J calls and clone size were taken over from that table, and D and trimming were inferred from the DNA. The sample table shows 130,000 or so clones, and 70% to 80% are seen once. The top ten constitute approximately 9.1% of the sample.

From the cysteine up to the phenylalanine, the CDR3 has a length of 15 residues. Only CDR3 DNA is held: 45 bases, read in frame from base 1. The cohort comprised 666 healthy bone marrow donors. At the time of sampling, all cohort members were nominally healthy, though unrecorded immune exposures were likely present. The donor tested CMV seropositive and was one of the 289 seropositive cohort members. A peripheral blood sample was collected from each donor, and TCR beta sequencing was performed on peripheral blood mononuclear cells. Genomic DNA extraction from the blood cell samples was performed with the Qiagen DNeasy Blood Extraction Kit. Worth noting for this clone: Its antigen is unknown. No much larger clone is present one base from it, and per-base qualities are unavailable.

The sequencing input was PBMCs. The sequence came from a woman between 45 and 60 years old in good health and CMV-seropositive. The rearranged chain carries TRBV21-1 and TRBJ1-4; TRBD1, the D gene given by the table, was not confirmed from the DNA. TRBV21-1 is a known pseudogene. CDR3 sequence: CASSKGPGQRRKLFF. The nucleotides are TGTGCCAGCAGCAAAGGGCCGGGACAGCGGAGAAAACTGTTTTTT.